The rows below give T cell receptor beta chains drawn from one sample of a study of shared clonotypes between healthy human individuals. Repertoires were generated with immunoSEQ multiplex PCR, while TCRdb's copy carries only in-frame clones and drops some. Of roughly 2.5 million clones listed, approximately 94% are singletons. The sequenced sample was naive CD4+ T cells sorted from blood. The receptors originated from a man between 18 and 29 years old in good health. Both conserved end residues are part of each CDR3. The order of the fields is clone size, V gene, J gene, D gene, CDR3 protein, CDR3 DNA. The D gene is left open where the match is weak. Expanded clones are given a class, and other clones once, few, many or no size at all.

clone_size: -
v_call: TRBV5-8
j_call: TRBJ2-2
d_call: TRBD2
cdr3_aa: CASSYVGAGFATGELFF
cdr3_nt: TGTGCCAGCAGCTACGTAGGAGCGGGATTTGCCACCGGGGAGCTGTTTTTT

clone_size: -
v_call: TRBV5-1
j_call: TRBJ2-5
d_call: -
cdr3_aa: CASSQGLAQVETQYF
cdr3_nt: TGCGCCAGCAGCCAAGGACTGGCGCAGGTGGAGACCCAGTACTTC

clone_size: -
v_call: TRBV19
j_call: TRBJ1-5
d_call: -
cdr3_aa: CASSTTDYSNQPQHF
cdr3_nt: TGTGCCAGTAGTACGACGGACTATAGCAATCAGCCCCAGCATTTT

clone_size: -
v_call: TRBV5-3
j_call: TRBJ1-2
d_call: -
cdr3_aa: CARSANLRGCLNYGYTF
cdr3_nt: TGTGCCAGAAGCGCTAACCTTAGGGGGTGCCTAAACTATGGCTACACCTTC

clone_size: once
v_call: TRBV19
j_call: TRBJ2-7
d_call: -
cdr3_aa: CASSMGPLYEQYF
cdr3_nt: TGTGCCAGTAGTATGGGACCCCTATACGAGCAGTACTTC

clone_size: -
v_call: TRBV6-4
j_call: TRBJ2-2
d_call: -
cdr3_aa: CASRDSGNTGELFF
cdr3_nt: TGTGCCAGCAGGGATAGCGGGAACACCGGGGAGCTGTTTTTT

clone_size: -
v_call: TRBV23-1
j_call: TRBJ2-5
d_call: -
cdr3_aa: CASSQRAETQYF
cdr3_nt: TGCGCCAGCAGTCAGAGGGCTGAGACCCAGTACTTC

clone_size: -
v_call: TRBV2
j_call: TRBJ2-7
d_call: -
cdr3_aa: CASSDQDSPEQYF
cdr3_nt: TGTGCCAGCAGTGACCAAGACAGTCCCGAGCAGTACTTC

clone_size: -
v_call: TRBV5-1
j_call: TRBJ1-4
d_call: TRBD1
cdr3_aa: CASSLPGTGEKLFF
cdr3_nt: TGCGCCAGCAGCTTACCCGGGACAGGAGAAAAACTGTTTTTT

clone_size: -
v_call: TRBV4-3
j_call: TRBJ2-7
d_call: TRBD2
cdr3_aa: CASSQEGGAGVEQYF
cdr3_nt: TGCGCCAGCAGCCAAGAGGGGGGAGCGGGAGTCGAGCAGTACTTC

clone_size: few
v_call: TRBV28
j_call: TRBJ1-1
d_call: TRBD1
cdr3_aa: CASRRDREAFF
cdr3_nt: TGTGCCAGCAGGCGGGACAGGGAAGCTTTCTTT

clone_size: -
v_call: TRBV29-1
j_call: TRBJ1-1
d_call: TRBD1
cdr3_aa: CSVENPGQGMSEAFF
cdr3_nt: TGCAGCGTTGAAAACCCGGGACAGGGGATGTCAGAAGCTTTCTTT

clone_size: -
v_call: TRBV29-1
j_call: TRBJ2-7
d_call: TRBD1
cdr3_aa: CSVHGQGVSYEQYF
cdr3_nt: TGCAGCGTACACGGACAGGGAGTATCCTACGAGCAGTACTTC

clone_size: -
v_call: TRBV10-3
j_call: TRBJ2-7
d_call: -
cdr3_aa: CAIHPGGSSYEQYF
cdr3_nt: TGTGCCATCCACCCTGGGGGCTCCTCCTACGAGCAGTACTTC

clone_size: -
v_call: TRBV18
j_call: TRBJ2-1
d_call: -
cdr3_aa: CASPPVGTATYNEQFF
cdr3_nt: TGTGCCAGCCCCCCAGTGGGGACCGCCACCTACAATGAGCAGTTCTTC

clone_size: once
v_call: TRBV7-2
j_call: TRBJ2-6
d_call: -
cdr3_aa: CASSFYSGANVLTF
cdr3_nt: TGTGCCAGCAGCTTCTACTCTGGGGCCAACGTCCTGACTTTC

clone_size: once
v_call: TRBV6-5
j_call: TRBJ2-7
d_call: -
cdr3_aa: CASSYSSGIPREQYF
cdr3_nt: TGTGCCAGCAGTTACTCTTCGGGGATTCCTCGGGAGCAGTACTTC

clone_size: -
v_call: TRBV5-1
j_call: TRBJ1-1
d_call: TRBD1
cdr3_aa: CASSLNGQGFTEAFF
cdr3_nt: TGCGCCAGCAGCTTGAATGGACAGGGGTTCACTGAAGCTTTCTTT

clone_size: once
v_call: TRBV6-5
j_call: TRBJ1-1
d_call: -
cdr3_aa: CASRKEQIMNTEAFF
cdr3_nt: TGTGCCAGCAGAAAGGAGCAGATAATGAACACTGAAGCTTTCTTT

clone_size: -
v_call: TRBV11-2
j_call: TRBJ2-4
d_call: -
cdr3_aa: CASSLASGNIQYF
cdr3_nt: TGTGCCAGCAGCTTAGCGAGTGGAAACATTCAGTACTTC

clone_size: -
v_call: TRBV5-1
j_call: TRBJ1-5
d_call: -
cdr3_aa: CASSLLPGVFGQPQHF
cdr3_nt: TGCGCCAGCAGCTTACTTCCGGGTGTCTTCGGTCAGCCCCAGCATTTT

clone_size: -
v_call: TRBV5-5
j_call: TRBJ2-5
d_call: -
cdr3_aa: CASSLGPRETQYF
cdr3_nt: TGTGCCAGCAGCTTAGGCCCGAGGGAGACCCAGTACTTC

clone_size: -
v_call: TRBV5-1
j_call: TRBJ1-5
d_call: -
cdr3_aa: CASSHEQGGRPQHF
cdr3_nt: TGCGCCAGCAGCCACGAACAGGGTGGAAGGCCCCAGCATTTT

clone_size: -
v_call: TRBV18
j_call: TRBJ1-5
d_call: -
cdr3_aa: CASSPSRGDRSNQPQHF
cdr3_nt: TGTGCCAGCTCACCATCCAGGGGAGATCGTAGCAATCAGCCCCAGCATTTT

clone_size: once
v_call: TRBV20-1
j_call: TRBJ2-5
d_call: -
cdr3_aa: CSAREEETQYF
cdr3_nt: TGCAGTGCTAGAGAGGAAGAGACCCAGTACTTC

clone_size: -
v_call: TRBV10-2
j_call: TRBJ2-6
d_call: -
cdr3_aa: CASSDVGQALSGANVLTF
cdr3_nt: TGCGCCAGCAGTGACGTTGGGCAGGCACTCTCTGGGGCCAACGTCCTGACTTTC

clone_size: -
v_call: TRBV6-1
j_call: TRBJ1-2
d_call: TRBD1
cdr3_aa: CASSPGTGPYGYTF
cdr3_nt: TGTGCCAGCAGTCCCGGGACAGGTCCCTATGGCTACACCTTC

clone_size: -
v_call: TRBV5-4
j_call: TRBJ2-2
d_call: TRBD1
cdr3_aa: CASSGTGDTGELFF
cdr3_nt: TGTGCCAGCAGTGGGACAGGGGACACCGGGGAGCTGTTTTTT

clone_size: -
v_call: TRBV5-1
j_call: TRBJ2-6
d_call: -
cdr3_aa: CASSLAGGSGANVLTF
cdr3_nt: TGCGCCAGCAGCTTGGCCGGGGGATCTGGGGCCAACGTCCTGACTTTC

clone_size: -
v_call: TRBV6-4
j_call: TRBJ2-2
d_call: -
cdr3_aa: CASSALSFNTGELFF
cdr3_nt: TGTGCCAGCAGTGCTCTAAGTTTTAACACCGGGGAGCTGTTTTTT

clone_size: -
v_call: TRBV5-4
j_call: TRBJ2-4
d_call: -
cdr3_aa: CASSLDGLEGNIQYF
cdr3_nt: TGTGCCAGCAGCTTGGACGGTTTAGAGGGGAACATTCAGTACTTC

clone_size: -
v_call: TRBV5-4
j_call: TRBJ2-1
d_call: TRBD2
cdr3_aa: CASSLDSGGAGNEQFF
cdr3_nt: TGTGCCAGCAGCTTAGATAGCGGGGGGGCCGGAAATGAGCAGTTCTTC

clone_size: few
v_call: TRBV19
j_call: TRBJ1-5
d_call: -
cdr3_aa: CASSMADSSRQPQHF
cdr3_nt: TGTGCCAGTAGTATGGCAGACTCTTCCCGACAGCCCCAGCATTTT

clone_size: -
v_call: TRBV6-5
j_call: TRBJ2-7
d_call: TRBD1
cdr3_aa: CASSYLDRGIWEQYF
cdr3_nt: TGTGCCAGCAGTTACCTAGACAGGGGAATTTGGGAGCAGTACTTC

clone_size: -
v_call: TRBV5-1
j_call: TRBJ1-6
d_call: -
cdr3_aa: CASSPTSYNSPLHF
cdr3_nt: TGCGCCAGCAGCCCGACGTCGTATAATTCACCCCTCCACTTT

clone_size: -
v_call: TRBV6-1
j_call: TRBJ2-1
d_call: -
cdr3_aa: CASSESGTLYNEQFF
cdr3_nt: TGTGCCAGCAGTGAATCAGGAACCCTATACAATGAGCAGTTCTTC

clone_size: -
v_call: TRBV29-1
j_call: TRBJ2-2
d_call: TRBD2
cdr3_aa: CSVNAGGLTGELFF
cdr3_nt: TGCAGCGTTAACGCGGGGGGGCTTACCGGGGAGCTGTTTTTT

clone_size: -
v_call: TRBV7-6
j_call: TRBJ2-1
d_call: -
cdr3_aa: CASSLASGTLNEQFF
cdr3_nt: TGTGCCAGCAGCTTAGCCTCGGGGACTCTAAATGAGCAGTTCTTC

clone_size: -
v_call: TRBV5-8
j_call: TRBJ1-5
d_call: TRBD1
cdr3_aa: CASSLGQGAFNQPQHF
cdr3_nt: TGTGCCAGCAGCTTGGGACAGGGGGCGTTCAATCAGCCCCAGCATTTT

clone_size: -
v_call: TRBV7-2
j_call: TRBJ2-1
d_call: -
cdr3_aa: CASSLIIGGNTQFF
cdr3_nt: TGTGCCAGCAGCTTAATAATCGGCGGGAATACGCAGTTCTTC

clone_size: once
v_call: TRBV5-1
j_call: TRBJ2-7
d_call: -
cdr3_aa: CASSLAPGQSYEQYF
cdr3_nt: TGCGCCAGCAGCTTGGCCCCAGGGCAGTCGTACGAGCAGTACTTC

clone_size: -
v_call: TRBV5-1
j_call: TRBJ1-4
d_call: TRBD1
cdr3_aa: CASSFGQGKEKLFF
cdr3_nt: TGCGCCAGCAGCTTTGGACAGGGAAAGGAAAAACTGTTTTTT

clone_size: once
v_call: TRBV19
j_call: TRBJ1-1
d_call: TRBD1
cdr3_aa: CASSSQGQANTEAFF
cdr3_nt: TGTGCCAGTAGTTCCCAAGGACAGGCGAACACTGAAGCTTTCTTT

clone_size: -
v_call: TRBV30
j_call: TRBJ1-5
d_call: -
cdr3_aa: CAWSLTDNQPQHF
cdr3_nt: TGTGCCTGGAGTTTGACGGACAATCAGCCCCAGCATTTT

clone_size: -
v_call: TRBV7-6
j_call: TRBJ1-1
d_call: -
cdr3_aa: CASSLGGERLLGTEAFF
cdr3_nt: TGTGCCAGCAGCTTAGGGGGGGAGAGACTTTTGGGGACTGAAGCTTTCTTT

clone_size: -
v_call: TRBV6-1
j_call: TRBJ2-2
d_call: -
cdr3_aa: CASSGYTGELFF
cdr3_nt: TGTGCCAGCAGCGGATACACCGGGGAGCTGTTTTTT

clone_size: -
v_call: TRBV19
j_call: TRBJ2-3
d_call: -
cdr3_aa: CASSMGGSVGTDTQYF
cdr3_nt: TGTGCCAGTAGTATGGGCGGGTCCGTTGGCACAGATACGCAGTATTTT

clone_size: -
v_call: TRBV28
j_call: TRBJ2-7
d_call: -
cdr3_aa: CASSLGGVPYEQYF
cdr3_nt: TGTGCCAGCAGTTTAGGAGGGGTCCCCTACGAGCAGTACTTC

clone_size: -
v_call: TRBV30
j_call: TRBJ1-3
d_call: TRBD1
cdr3_aa: CAWSVLRGLPSGNTIYF
cdr3_nt: TGTGCCTGGAGTGTACTGAGGGGGCTCCCCTCTGGAAACACCATATATTTT

clone_size: -
v_call: TRBV11-2
j_call: TRBJ1-5
d_call: -
cdr3_aa: CASSLAPRDQPQHF
cdr3_nt: TGTGCCAGCAGCTTAGCCCCACGTGATCAGCCCCAGCATTTT

clone_size: -
v_call: TRBV6-1
j_call: TRBJ1-2
d_call: -
cdr3_aa: CASSEGQTYGYTF
cdr3_nt: TGTGCCAGCAGTGAAGGCCAGACCTATGGCTACACCTTC

clone_size: -
v_call: TRBV29-1
j_call: TRBJ1-1
d_call: -
cdr3_aa: CSVEVPPGTRGEAFF
cdr3_nt: TGCAGCGTTGAAGTACCCCCCGGAACCAGGGGTGAAGCTTTCTTT

clone_size: once
v_call: TRBV11-2
j_call: TRBJ2-5
d_call: TRBD2
cdr3_aa: CASTGLAVETQYF
cdr3_nt: TGTGCCAGCACCGGACTAGCAGTCGAGACCCAGTACTTC

clone_size: -
v_call: TRBV7-9
j_call: TRBJ1-5
d_call: TRBD1
cdr3_aa: CASSPVGTENQPQHF
cdr3_nt: TGTGCCAGCAGCCCGGTCGGGACAGAAAATCAGCCCCAGCATTTT